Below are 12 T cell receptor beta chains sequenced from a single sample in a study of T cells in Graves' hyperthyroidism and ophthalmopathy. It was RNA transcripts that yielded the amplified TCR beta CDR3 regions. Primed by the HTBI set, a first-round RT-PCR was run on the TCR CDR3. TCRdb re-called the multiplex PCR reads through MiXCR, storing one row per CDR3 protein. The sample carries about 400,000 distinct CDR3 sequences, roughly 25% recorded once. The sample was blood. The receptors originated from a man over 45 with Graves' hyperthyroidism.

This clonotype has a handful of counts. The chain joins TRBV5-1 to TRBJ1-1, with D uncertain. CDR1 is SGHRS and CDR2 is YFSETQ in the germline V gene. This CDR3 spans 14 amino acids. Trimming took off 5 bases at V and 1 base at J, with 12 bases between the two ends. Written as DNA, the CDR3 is TGCGCCAGCAGTTCGGACCCGAAGAACACTGAAGCTTTCTTT. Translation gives CASSSDPKNTEAFF.

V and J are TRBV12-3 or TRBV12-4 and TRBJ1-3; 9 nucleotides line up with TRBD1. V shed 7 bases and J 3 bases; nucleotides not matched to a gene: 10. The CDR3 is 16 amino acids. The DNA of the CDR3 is TGTGCCAGCACCAAGACAGGGGGTGACTTTGGAAACACCATATATTTT. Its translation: CASTKTGGDFGNTIYF.

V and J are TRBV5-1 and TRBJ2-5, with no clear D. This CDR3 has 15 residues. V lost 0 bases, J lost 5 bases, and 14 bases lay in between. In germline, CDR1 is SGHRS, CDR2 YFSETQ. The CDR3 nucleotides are TGCGCCAGCAGCTTGGATGTCTCCGTGAGGGAGACCCAGTACTTC. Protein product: CASSLDVSVRETQYF.

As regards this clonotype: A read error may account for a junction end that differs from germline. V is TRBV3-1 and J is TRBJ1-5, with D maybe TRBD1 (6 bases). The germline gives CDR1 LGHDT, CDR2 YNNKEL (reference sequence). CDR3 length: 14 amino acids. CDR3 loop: CAGSRGAGGQPQHF. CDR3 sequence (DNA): TGTGCCGGCAGCCGGGGGGCGGGTGGTCAGCCCCAGCATTTT. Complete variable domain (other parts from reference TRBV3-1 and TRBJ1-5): DTAVSQTPKYLVTQMGNDKSIKCEQNLGHDTMYWYKQDSKKFLKIMFSYNNKELIINETVPNRFSPKSPDKAHLNLHINSLELGDSAVYFCAGSRGAGGQPQHFGDGTRLSIL.

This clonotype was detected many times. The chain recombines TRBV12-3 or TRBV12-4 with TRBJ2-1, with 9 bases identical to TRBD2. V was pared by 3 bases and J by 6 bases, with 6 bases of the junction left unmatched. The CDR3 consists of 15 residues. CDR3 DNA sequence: TGTGCCAGCAGTTTCCGGACTAGCGTAACCAATGAGCAGTTCTTC. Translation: CASSFRTSVTNEQFF.

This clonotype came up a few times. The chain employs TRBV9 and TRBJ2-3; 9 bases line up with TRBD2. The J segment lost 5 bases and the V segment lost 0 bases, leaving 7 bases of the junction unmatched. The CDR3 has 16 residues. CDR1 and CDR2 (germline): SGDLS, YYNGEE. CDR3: CASSVGVRGRGDTQYF. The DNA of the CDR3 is TGTGCCAGCAGCGTAGGAGTTCGCGGGAGGGGAGATACGCAGTATTTT.

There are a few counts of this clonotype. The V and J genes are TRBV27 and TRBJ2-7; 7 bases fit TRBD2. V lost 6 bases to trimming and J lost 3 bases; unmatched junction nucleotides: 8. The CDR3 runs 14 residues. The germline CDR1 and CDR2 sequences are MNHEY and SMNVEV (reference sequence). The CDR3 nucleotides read TGTGCCAGCAGCTTAACGCGGGAGATCTACGAGCAGTACTTC. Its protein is CASSLTREIYEQYF.

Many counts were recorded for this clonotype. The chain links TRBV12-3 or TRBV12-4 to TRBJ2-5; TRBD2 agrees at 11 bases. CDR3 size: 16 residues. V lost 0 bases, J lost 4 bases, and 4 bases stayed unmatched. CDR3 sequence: CASSLATSGKGETQYF. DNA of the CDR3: TGTGCCAGCAGTTTAGCGACTAGCGGGAAGGGAGAGACCCAGTACTTC.

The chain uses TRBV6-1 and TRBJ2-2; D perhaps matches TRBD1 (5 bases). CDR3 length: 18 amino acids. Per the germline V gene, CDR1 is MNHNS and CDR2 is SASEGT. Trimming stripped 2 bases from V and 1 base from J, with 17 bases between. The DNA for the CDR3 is TGTGCCAGCAGTGAAACTTTTAGGGGCCGAAAGAACACCGGGGAGCTGTTTTTT. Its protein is CASSETFRGRKNTGELFF.

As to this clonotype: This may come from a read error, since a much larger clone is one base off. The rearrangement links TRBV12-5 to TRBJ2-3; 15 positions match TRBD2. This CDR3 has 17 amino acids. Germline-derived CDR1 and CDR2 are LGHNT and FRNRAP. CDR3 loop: CAGGPGLAGGRTDTQYF. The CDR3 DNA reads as TGTGCTGGTGGCCCGGGACTAGCGGGAGGAAGAACAGATACGCAGTATTTT.

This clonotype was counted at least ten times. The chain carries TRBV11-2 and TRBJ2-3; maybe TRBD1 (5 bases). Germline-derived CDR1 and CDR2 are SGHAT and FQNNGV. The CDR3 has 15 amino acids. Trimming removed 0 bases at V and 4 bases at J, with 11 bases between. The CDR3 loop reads CASSLEFRESDTQYF. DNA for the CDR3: TGTGCCAGCAGCTTAGAGTTCAGGGAATCAGATACGCAGTATTTT.

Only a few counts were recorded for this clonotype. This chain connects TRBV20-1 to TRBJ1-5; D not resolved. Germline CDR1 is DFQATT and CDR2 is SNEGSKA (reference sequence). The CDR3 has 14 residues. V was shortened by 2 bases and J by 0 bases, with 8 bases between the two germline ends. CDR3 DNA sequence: TGCAGTGCTAGACTGGGTCTTAGCAATCAGCCCCAGCATTTT. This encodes CSARLGLSNQPQHF.